This T cell receptor beta chain was sequenced during a study of blood T cell repertoires in COVID-19. In the study overall: Sites in the United States, Italy and Spain provided acute and convalescent COVID-19 samples. In each case, the material was cDNA or gDNA derived from T cells, B-cell-depleted T cells, or PBMCs.

The count of this clone is one. Germline V gives CDR1 MDHEN, CDR2 SYDVKM. This CDR3 comprises 17 residues. The ends were cut back, 7 bases at V and 6 bases at J, with 25 bases in the middle. In the source study's methods: Nucleated cell number was recorded as an estimate derived from reference gene primer amplification. This table comes from immunoSEQ multiplex PCR, and its TCRdb copy is limited to in-frame clones, with some not included. That table supplies the V and J calls and clone size; D and trimming were determined from the DNA. The sample has hundreds of thousands of clones, roughly nine tenths seen once. Clinical histories supplied by participants themselves formed the basis of cohort assignment.

The chain combines TRBV28 with TRBJ1-5; maybe TRBD1 (6 bases). The clonotype originates from a man aged 25 to 40 who had recovered from COVID-19. Source material: PBMCs or T cells enriched from blood (not recorded which). CDR3 bases: TGTGCCAGCAATACCCCCCCTATTAACAGGGTAAGTCAGCCCCAGCATTTT. Protein sequence: CASNTPPINRVSQPQHF.